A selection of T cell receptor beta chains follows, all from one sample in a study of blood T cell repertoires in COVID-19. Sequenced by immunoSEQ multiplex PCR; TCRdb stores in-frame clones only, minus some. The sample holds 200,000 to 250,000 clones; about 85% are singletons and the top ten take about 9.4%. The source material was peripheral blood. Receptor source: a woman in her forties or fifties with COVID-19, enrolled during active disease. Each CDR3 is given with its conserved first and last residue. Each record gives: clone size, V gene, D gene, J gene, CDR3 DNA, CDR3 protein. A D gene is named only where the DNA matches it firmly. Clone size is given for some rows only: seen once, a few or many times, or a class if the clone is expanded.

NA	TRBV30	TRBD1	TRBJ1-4	TGTGCCTGGGGACAGGGGTTTGGGACTAATGAAAAACTGTTTTTT	CAWGQGFGTNEKLFF
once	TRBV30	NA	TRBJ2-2	TGTGCCTGGAGGCAATGGGGAGCGAACACCGGGGAGCTGTTTTTT	CAWRQWGANTGELFF
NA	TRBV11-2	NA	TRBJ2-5	TGTGCCAGCAGCTTAGGTCCAGGGAAGGAGACCCAGTACTTC	CASSLGPGKETQYF
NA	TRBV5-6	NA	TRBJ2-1	TGTGCCAGCAGCTTGGTGGGGGGGCAACAGTTCTTC	CASSLVGGQQFF
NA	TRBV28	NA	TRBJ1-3	TGTGCCAGCAGTTTTAGAGGGCGGGGAAACACCATATATTTT	CASSFRGRGNTIYF
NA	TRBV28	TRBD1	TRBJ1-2	TGTGCCAGCAGTGGATCCGGGACAGGGACCTATGGCTACACCTTC	CASSGSGTGTYGYTF
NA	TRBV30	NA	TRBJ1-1	TGTGCCTGGTCCCTGGGCGGGGGTGCCCTCACTGAAGCTTTCTTT	CAWSLGGGALTEAFF
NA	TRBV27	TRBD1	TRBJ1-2	TGTGCCAGCAGCGACAGGGGCCTCCCGTGGGGCTACACCTTC	CASSDRGLPWGYTF
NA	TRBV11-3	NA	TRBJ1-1	TGTGCCAGCAGCTTCTACAGGGACACTGAAGCTTTCTTT	CASSFYRDTEAFF
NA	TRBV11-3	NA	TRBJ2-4	TGTGCCAGTAACCTAGGGGGACCCAAAAACATTCAGTACTTC	CASNLGGPKNIQYF
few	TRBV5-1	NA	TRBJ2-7	TGCGCCAGCAGCTTGGAGACAGGTACCTACCCTAGCTCCTACGAGCAGTACTTC	CASSLETGTYPSSYEQYF
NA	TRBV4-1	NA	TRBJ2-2	TGCGCCAGCAGCCCGGGGACCGGGGAGCTGTTTTTT	CASSPGTGELFF
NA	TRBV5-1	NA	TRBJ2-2	TGCGCCAGCAGGTTGGGGGGCTTTAACACCGGGGAGCTGTTTTTT	CASRLGGFNTGELFF
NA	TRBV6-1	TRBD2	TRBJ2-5	TGTGCCAGCAGTGAACTCCCGGGGGGTGGGACCCAGTACTTC	CASSELPGGGTQYF
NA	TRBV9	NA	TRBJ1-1	TGTGCCAGCAGCGTAGAAGGGGATACAGAAGCTTTCTTT	CASSVEGDTEAFF
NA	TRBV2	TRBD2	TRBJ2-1	TGTGCCAGCAGTGTAACTAGCGGGGTTAACAATGAGCAGTTCTTC	CASSVTSGVNNEQFF
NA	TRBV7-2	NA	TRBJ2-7	TGTGCCAGCAGCTTTCCGGACTCGTCCTACGAGCAGTACTTC	CASSFPDSSYEQYF
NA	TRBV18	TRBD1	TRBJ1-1	TGTGCCAGCTCATACGGACAGGGGAGGACTGAAGCTTTCTTT	CASSYGQGRTEAFF
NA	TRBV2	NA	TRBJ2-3	TGTGCCAGCAGTGAATATGAGGTCACAGATACGCAGTATTTT	CASSEYEVTDTQYF
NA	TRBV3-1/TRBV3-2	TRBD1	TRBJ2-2	TGTGCCAGCAGCCCCTGGACAGGAGAAGGCGGGGAGCTGTTTTTT	CASSPWTGEGGELFF
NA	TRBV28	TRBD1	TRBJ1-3	TGTGCCAGCAGTTTTAGGGACAGAGTAGACACCATATATTTT	CASSFRDRVDTIYF
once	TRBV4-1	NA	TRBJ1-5	TGCGCCAGCAGCCAGGAGGCTTCTTATAGCAATCAGCCCCAGCATTTT	CASSQEASYSNQPQHF
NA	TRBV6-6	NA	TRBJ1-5	TGTGCCAGCAGTCCCCGGGGTGGACTTGGGAGCAATCAGCCCCAGCATTTT	CASSPRGGLGSNQPQHF
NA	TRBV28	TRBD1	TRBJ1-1	TGTGCCAGCAGGGGGACAGGGGGCACGAACACTGAAGCTTTCTTT	CASRGTGGTNTEAFF
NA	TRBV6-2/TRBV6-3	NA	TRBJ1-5	TGTGCCAGCAGCAAATCACGGGGGGTCGGGAGCAATCAGCCCCAGCATTTT	CASSKSRGVGSNQPQHF